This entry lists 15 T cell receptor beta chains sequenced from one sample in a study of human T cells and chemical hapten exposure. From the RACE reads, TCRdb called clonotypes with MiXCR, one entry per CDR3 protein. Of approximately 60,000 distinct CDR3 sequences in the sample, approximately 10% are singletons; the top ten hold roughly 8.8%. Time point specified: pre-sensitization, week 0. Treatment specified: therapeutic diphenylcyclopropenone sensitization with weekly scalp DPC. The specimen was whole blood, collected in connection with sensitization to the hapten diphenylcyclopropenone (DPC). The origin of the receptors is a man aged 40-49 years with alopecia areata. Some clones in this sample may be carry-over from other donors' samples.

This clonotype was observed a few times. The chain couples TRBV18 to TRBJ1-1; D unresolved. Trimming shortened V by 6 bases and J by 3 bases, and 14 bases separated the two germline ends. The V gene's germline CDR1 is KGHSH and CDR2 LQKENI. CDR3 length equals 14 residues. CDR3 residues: CASSATPSDTEAFF. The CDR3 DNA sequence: TGTGCCAGCTCCGCGACACCATCGGACACTGAAGCTTTCTTT. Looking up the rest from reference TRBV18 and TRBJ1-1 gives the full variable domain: NAGVMQNPRHLVRRRGQEARLRCSPMKGHSHVYWYRQLPEEGLKFMVYLQKENIIDESGMPKERFSAEFPKEGPSILRIQQVVRGDSAAYFCASSATPSDTEAFFGQGTRLTVV.

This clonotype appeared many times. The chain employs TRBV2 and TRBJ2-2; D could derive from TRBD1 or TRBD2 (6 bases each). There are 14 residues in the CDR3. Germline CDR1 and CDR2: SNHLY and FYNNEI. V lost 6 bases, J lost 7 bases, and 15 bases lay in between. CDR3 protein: CASRRQEGNGELFF. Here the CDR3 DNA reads TGTGCCAGCAGAAGACAGGAGGGGAACGGGGAGCTGTTTTTT.

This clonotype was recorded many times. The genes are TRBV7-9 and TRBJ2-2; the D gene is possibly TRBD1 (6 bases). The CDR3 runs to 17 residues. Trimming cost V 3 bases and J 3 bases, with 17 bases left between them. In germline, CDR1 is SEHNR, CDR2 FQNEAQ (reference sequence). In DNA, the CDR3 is TGTGCCAGCAGCTTTAAAAGGGGGACGGTGCACACCGGGGAGCTGTTTTTT. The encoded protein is CASSFKRGTVHTGELFF.

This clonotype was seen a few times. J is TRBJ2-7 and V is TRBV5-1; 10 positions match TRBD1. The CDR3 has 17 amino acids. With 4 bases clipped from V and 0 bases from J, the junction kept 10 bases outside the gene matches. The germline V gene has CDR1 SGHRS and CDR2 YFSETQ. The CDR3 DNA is TGCGCCAGCAGCCCAATCCCGGGGACAGGGGCCTCCTACGAGCAGTACTTC. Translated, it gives CASSPIPGTGASYEQYF.

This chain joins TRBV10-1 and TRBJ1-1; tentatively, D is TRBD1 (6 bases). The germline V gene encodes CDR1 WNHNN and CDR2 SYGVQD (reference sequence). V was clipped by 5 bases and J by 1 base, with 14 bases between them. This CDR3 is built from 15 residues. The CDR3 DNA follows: TGCGCCAGCAGTACCAGTAACAGGGCGAACACTGAAGCTTTCTTT. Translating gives CASSTSNRANTEAFF.

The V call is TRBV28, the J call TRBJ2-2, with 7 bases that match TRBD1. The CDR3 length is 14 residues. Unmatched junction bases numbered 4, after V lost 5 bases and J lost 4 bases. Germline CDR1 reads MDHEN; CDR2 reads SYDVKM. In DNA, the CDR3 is TGTGCCAGCAGTCAGACAGGGAGCACCGGGGAGCTGTTTTTT. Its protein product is CASSQTGSTGELFF.

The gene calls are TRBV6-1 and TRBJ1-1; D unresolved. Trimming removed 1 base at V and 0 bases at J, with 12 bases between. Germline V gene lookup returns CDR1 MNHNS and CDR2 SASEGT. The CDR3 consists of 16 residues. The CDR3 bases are TGTGCCAGCAGTGAAGAATTAGGCTGGATGAACACTGAAGCTTTCTTT. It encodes CASSEELGWMNTEAFF.

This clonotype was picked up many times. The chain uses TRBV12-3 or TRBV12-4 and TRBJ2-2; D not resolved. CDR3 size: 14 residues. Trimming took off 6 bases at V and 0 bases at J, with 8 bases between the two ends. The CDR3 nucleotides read TGTGCCAGCAGCTCCTATACGAACACCGGGGAGCTGTTTTTT. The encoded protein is CASSSYTNTGELFF.

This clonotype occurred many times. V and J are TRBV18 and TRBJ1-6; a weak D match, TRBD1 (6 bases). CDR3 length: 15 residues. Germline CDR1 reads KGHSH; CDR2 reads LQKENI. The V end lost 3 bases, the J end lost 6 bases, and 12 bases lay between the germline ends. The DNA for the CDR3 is TGTGCCAGCTCACCTGACACAGGGTTTAATTCACCCCTCCACTTT. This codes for CASSPDTGFNSPLHF.

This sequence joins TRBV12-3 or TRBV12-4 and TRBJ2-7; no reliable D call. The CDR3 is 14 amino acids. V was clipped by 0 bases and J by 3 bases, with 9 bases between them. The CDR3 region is CASSLAARFYEQYF. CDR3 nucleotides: TGTGCCAGCAGTTTAGCGGCGCGATTCTACGAGCAGTACTTC.

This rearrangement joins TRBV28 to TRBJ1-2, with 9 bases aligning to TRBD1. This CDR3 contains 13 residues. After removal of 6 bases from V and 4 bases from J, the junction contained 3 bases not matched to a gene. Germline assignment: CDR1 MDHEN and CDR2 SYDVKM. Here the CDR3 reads CASRDRGGYGYTF. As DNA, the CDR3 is TGTGCCAGCAGGGACAGGGGTGGCTATGGCTACACCTTC.

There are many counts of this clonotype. CDR3 loop: CSAWRDYYNEQFF. The CDR3 DNA follows: TGCAGTGCCTGGCGAGACTACTACAATGAGCAGTTCTTC. The chain recombines TRBV20-1 with TRBJ2-1, with D maybe TRBD2 (5 bases). This CDR3 is 13 amino acids long. Trimming removed 6 bases from V and 3 bases from J, with 12 bases in between. Germline V gene lookup returns CDR1 DFQATT and CDR2 SNEGSKA (reference sequence).

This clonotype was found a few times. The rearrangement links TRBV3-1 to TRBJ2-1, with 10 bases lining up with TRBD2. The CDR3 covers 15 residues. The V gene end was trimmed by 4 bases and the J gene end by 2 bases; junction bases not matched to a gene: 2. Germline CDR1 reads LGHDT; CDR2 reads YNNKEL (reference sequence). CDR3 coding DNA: TGTGCCAGCAGCCGAAGCGGGAGGGCCTACAATGAGCAGTTCTTC. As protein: CASSRSGRAYNEQFF.

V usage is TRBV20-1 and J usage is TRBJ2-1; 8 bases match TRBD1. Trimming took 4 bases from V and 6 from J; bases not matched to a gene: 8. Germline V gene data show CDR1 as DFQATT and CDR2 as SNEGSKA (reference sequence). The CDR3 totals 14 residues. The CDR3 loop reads CSAIPGQAGNEQFF. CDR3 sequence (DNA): TGCAGTGCTATACCGGGACAGGCAGGCAATGAGCAGTTCTTC.

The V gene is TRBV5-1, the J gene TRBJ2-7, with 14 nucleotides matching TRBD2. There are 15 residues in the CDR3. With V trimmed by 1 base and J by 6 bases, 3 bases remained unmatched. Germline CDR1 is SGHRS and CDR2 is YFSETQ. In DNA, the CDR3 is TGCGCCAGCAGCTTGCTGGGACTAGCGGGAGCCGAGCAGTACTTC. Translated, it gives CASSLLGLAGAEQYF.